This section outlines one T cell receptor beta chain sequence together with its context. The antigen remains undetermined. The CDR3 loop spans 14 amino acids. The V gene's germline CDR1 is KGHSH and CDR2 LQKENI. The V segment lost 6 bases and the J segment 5 bases; nucleotides outside the gene matches: 5. Time point of the sample: baseline pretreatment blood. Noted treatment: 15 Gy SBRT to primary tumor, nephrectomy 4 weeks later. After SBRT, blood was collected at 2 and 4 weeks, plus baseline. The tumor was a clear cell renal cell carcinoma. The source of the sample is a study of radiation and T cells in renal cell carcinoma. Turning to the study itself: Nephrectomy followed 15 Gy stereotactic body radiation by 4 weeks.

General study findings and limits: From baseline, blood top tumor clonotypes peaked at 2 weeks post-radiation.

Repertoires were generated with immunoSEQ multiplex PCR, while TCRdb's copy carries only in-frame clones and drops some. The table has about 150,000 clones, roughly 90% seen once. This TCR was sampled from a woman between 65 and 79 years old with renal cell carcinoma. Sequences were derived from blood, sampled from a patient whose treatment included radiotherapy and nephrectomy. V gene TRBV18 combines with J gene TRBJ2-1; 9 bases are shared with TRBD1. The CDR3 here is CASSPGQGNNEQFF. CDR3 nucleotides: TGTGCCAGCTCGCCGGGACAGGGAAACAATGAGCAGTTCTTC. Drawing the rest from reference TRBV18 and TRBJ2-1, the complete variable domain is NAGVMQNPRHLVRRRGQEARLRCSPMKGHSHVYWYRQLPEEGLKFMVYLQKENIIDESGMPKERFSAEFPKEGPSILRIQQVVRGDSAAYFCASSPGQGNNEQFFGPGTRLTVL.